This entry lists 8 T cell receptor beta chains sequenced from one sample in a study of identical twins. Via MiXCR, TCRdb re-called the 5' RACE reads, giving one row per CDR3 protein. The data show fewer than 800,000 distinct CDR3 sequences, just over 7% seen once. The same sample was also used in a study of yellow fever vaccine responses in identical twins.

What was sequenced was PBMCs. These TCRs come from a woman younger than 35 in good health.

This clonotype was recorded many times. The J gene is TRBJ2-1, the V gene TRBV11-3; 8 nucleotides match TRBD2. The CDR3 is made up of 15 amino acids. The germline V gene has CDR1 SGHNT and CDR2 YENEEA. V lost 0 bases, J lost 3 bases, and 1 base stayed unmatched. The CDR3 DNA is TGTGCCAGCAGCTTAGATAGCGGGGTCTACAATGAGCAGTTCTTC. Protein: CASSLDSGVYNEQFF.

This clonotype was detected many times. J is TRBJ1-5 and V is TRBV24-1; D gene unclear. The CDR3 is 13 amino acids. V was clipped by 3 bases and J by 5 bases, with 7 bases between them. Germline values: CDR1 KGHDR, CDR2 SFDVKD. Here the CDR3 reads CATSDAGDQPQHF. Written as DNA, the CDR3 is TGTGCCACCAGTGATGCCGGAGATCAGCCCCAGCATTTT.

The sample holds a few counts of this clonotype. The chain combines TRBV6-1 with TRBJ1-5; 12 bases map to TRBD1. Germline V gives CDR1 MNHNS, CDR2 SASEGT. Trimming at V came to 5 bases and at J to 6 bases, leaving 5 bases not matched to a gene. The CDR3 contains 15 residues. Here the CDR3 reads CASSPRDRGLQPQHF. The CDR3 region has the DNA TGTGCCAGCAGTCCACGGGACAGGGGGCTTCAGCCCCAGCATTTT.

The gene calls are TRBV5-4 and TRBJ2-2, with a possible D match to TRBD1 (6 bases). V was clipped by 0 bases and J by 5 bases, with 17 bases between them. Germline V gene data show CDR1 as SGHNT and CDR2 as YYREEE (reference sequence). The CDR3 contains 17 residues. For the CDR3, the DNA is TGTGCCAGCAGCTTGGTATCGGTCAGGGGCATAACCGGGGAGCTGTTTTTT. This encodes CASSLVSVRGITGELFF.

The chain employs TRBV11-2 and TRBJ2-1, with TRBD2 matching over 11 bases. Germline lookup yields CDR1 SGHAT and CDR2 FQNNGV. This CDR3 spans 19 amino acids. The ends lost 1 base at V and 7 bases at J; junction bases unmatched: 15. CDR3: CASSLGQVLAGGQVNEQFF. DNA of the CDR3: TGTGCCAGCAGCTTAGGTCAGGTGCTAGCGGGGGGTCAAGTTAATGAGCAGTTCTTC.

The chain couples TRBV10-3 to TRBJ2-3; 9 nucleotides align to TRBD2. The V gene's germline CDR1 is ENHRY and CDR2 SYGVKD. The CDR3 runs 16 residues. J was trimmed by 2 bases and V by 0 bases; bases with no gene match: 3. CDR3 bases: TGTGCCATCAGTGAGTCGGCGGGAGGGGACACAGATACGCAGTATTTT. Translating it yields CAISESAGGDTDTQYF.

The genes are TRBV5-1 and TRBJ2-5; TRBD2 matches 9 bases. The V and J ends lost 8 bases and 1 base, in that order; junction bases with no gene match: 15. Per the germline V gene, CDR1 is SGHRS and CDR2 is YFSETQ. There are 17 residues in the CDR3. The CDR3 spells CASGTTSGPTGQETQYF. Written as DNA, the CDR3 is TGCGCCAGTGGAACCACTAGCGGGCCTACCGGCCAAGAGACCCAGTACTTC.

V usage is TRBV6-1 and J usage is TRBJ2-7; D is ambiguous. The ends were cut back, 8 bases at V and 4 bases at J, with 18 bases in the middle. The CDR3 runs 14 residues. Per the germline V gene, CDR1 is MNHNS and CDR2 is SASEGT. The CDR3 spells CASGSRRLPYEQYF. CDR3 DNA sequence: TGTGCCAGCGGTAGCCGTCGGCTGCCGTACGAGCAGTACTTC.